Below, 23 T cell receptor beta chains from the same sample are listed, as sequenced in a study of regulatory T cells in long-lasting Graves disease. Building of the TCR beta libraries involved iRepertoire HTBI primers and Arm-PCR of CDR3 regions. Via MiXCR, TCRdb re-called the multiplex PCR reads, giving one row per CDR3 protein. The sample shows 530,000 or so distinct CDR3 sequences, about 16% of them seen only once. Indicated time point: newly diagnosed GD, antithyroid drugs for less than 3 months. The TCR library used RNA extracted from PBMCs. This same sample was also part of a study on T cells in Graves' hyperthyroidism and ophthalmopathy.

The source material was peripheral blood mononuclear cells (PBMCs), sampled at new diagnosis, from a patient treated with antithyroid drugs. The receptors here all came from a man younger than 35 with Graves disease.

This clonotype was counted at least ten times. J is TRBJ2-5 and V is TRBV2; 11 bases align to TRBD2. Trimming removed 3 bases from V and 3 bases from J; junction bases left unmatched: 9. Looked up from germline, CDR1 is SNHLY and CDR2 is FYNNEI. There are 17 residues in the CDR3. CDR3 in amino acids: CASSDLGTSGPEETQYF. CDR3 sequence (DNA): TGTGCCAGCAGTGATTTGGGGACTAGCGGTCCGGAAGAGACCCAGTACTTC.

This clonotype was observed a handful of times. This may come from a read error, since a much larger clone is one base off. The chain joins TRBV27 to TRBJ2-1, with 7 positions matching TRBD2. The germline V gene encodes CDR1 MNHEY and CDR2 SMNVEV (reference sequence). The CDR3 runs 16 residues. The J segment lost 0 bases and the V segment lost 2 bases, leaving 4 bases of the junction unmatched. The CDR3 here is CASSLRGGSSYNEQFF. CDR3 in DNA: TGTGCCAGCAGTTTACGGGGCGGGAGCTCCTACAATGAGCAGTTCTTC.

This chain links TRBV29-1 with TRBJ2-1; 10 positions match TRBD2. Germline V gene sequence: CDR1 SQVTM, CDR2 ANQGSEA. The CDR3 loop spans 13 amino acids. J lost 2 bases, V lost 6 bases, and 1 base had no gene match. CDR3 coding DNA: TGCAGCGTAGGACTAGCGGCCTACAATGAGCAGTTCTTC. Its protein is CSVGLAAYNEQFF.

CDR3 nucleotide sequence: TGCAGTGCCGTCAGGCCCGGGAGCATATCCTACGAGCAGTACTTC. Its protein product is CSAVRPGSISYEQYF. The rearrangement uses TRBV20-1 and TRBJ2-7; tentative D call: TRBD2 (6 bases). CDR1 and CDR2 (germline): DFQATT, SNEGSKA (reference sequence). The CDR3 covers 15 residues. Trimming left V 6 bases short and J 1 base short, with 19 bases between.

This clonotype came up many times. The CDR3 DNA is TGTGCCATTAACAGGGGGTACGAGCAGTACTTC. Residues: CAINRGYEQYF. The gene calls are TRBV28 and TRBJ2-7, with 8 bases matching TRBD1. CDR3 length: 11 residues. Germline V gives CDR1 MDHEN, CDR2 SYDVKM. Trimming took 10 bases from V and 4 from J; bases not matched to a gene: 3.

The rearrangement uses TRBV5-4 and TRBJ2-7; 10 bases are shared with TRBD2. CDR1 is SGHNT and CDR2 is YYREEE in the germline V gene (reference sequence). V trimming: 5 bases; J trimming: 4 bases; junction bases outside the gene matches: 12. CDR3 length: 16 amino acids. CDR3 in amino acids: CASRPRGGTSEYEQYF. For the CDR3, the DNA is TGTGCCAGCAGGCCACGGGGGGGGACTAGCGAGTACGAGCAGTACTTC. Variable domain in full (rest from reference TRBV5-4 and TRBJ2-7): ETGVTQSPTHLIKTRGQQVTLRCSSQSGHNTVSWYQQALGQGPQFIFQYYREEENGRGNFPPRFSGLQFPNYSSELNVNALELDDSALYLCASRPRGGTSEYEQYFGPGTRLTVT.

Of note for this clonotype: An end of the junction does not agree with germline; a read error may underlie this. The chain has TRBV5-4 and TRBJ1-4; D remains unclear. The CDR3 is 14 residues long. The germline CDR1 and CDR2 sequences are SGHNT and YYREEE (reference sequence). As DNA, the CDR3 is TGTGCCAGCAGCGATACGGGGAGAGATGAAAAACTGCTTTTT. This translates into CASSDTGRDEKLLF.

This clonotype was detected many times. This chain links TRBV20-1 with TRBJ2-7; the match to TRBD2 covers 7 bases. Germline V gene sequence: CDR1 DFQATT, CDR2 SNEGSKA (reference sequence). After removal of 3 bases from V and 7 bases from J, the junction contained 9 bases not matched to a gene. This CDR3 contains 13 residues. The CDR3 here is CSARSGGSREQYF. CDR3 nucleotides: TGCAGTGCTAGGTCAGGCGGGAGTCGGGAGCAGTACTTC.

V usage is TRBV11-2 and J usage is TRBJ2-5; TRBD2 matches 8 bases. The CDR3 is made up of 14 amino acids. The germline V gene has CDR1 SGHAT and CDR2 FQNNGV. The junction had 5 bases not matched to a gene; V was cut back by 5 bases and J by 3 bases. In nucleotides, the CDR3 is TGTGCCAGCAGCCCACTAGCGGAAAAAGAGACCCAGTACTTC. Protein sequence: CASSPLAEKETQYF.

V is TRBV14 and J is TRBJ2-7; perhaps TRBD1 as D (6 bases). Trimming removed 4 bases at V and 6 bases at J, with 19 bases between. The CDR3 extends over 15 amino acids. Germline lookup yields CDR1 SGHDN and CDR2 FVKESK. The CDR3 reads CASSPLQGVGAEQYF. The CDR3 nucleotides are TGTGCCAGCAGCCCCTTACAGGGAGTAGGAGCCGAGCAGTACTTC. The full variable domain, its missing parts supplied by reference TRBV14 and TRBJ2-7, is EAGVTQFPSHSVIEKGQTVTLRCDPISGHDNLYWYRRVMGKEIKFLLHFVKESKQDESGMPNNRFLAERTGGTYSTLKVQPAELEDSGVYFCASSPLQGVGAEQYFGPGTRLTVT.

This clonotype was detected ten times or more. V gene TRBV27 combines with J gene TRBJ2-1, with D unclear. Germline CDR1 reads MNHEY; CDR2 reads SMNVEV (reference sequence). There are 13 residues in the CDR3. V was cut by 4 bases and J by 6 bases, with 10 bases left in between. The CDR3 region has the DNA TGTGCCAGCAGTTACGCAGTGGGCAATGAGCAGTTCTTC. This translates into CASSYAVGNEQFF.

The rearrangement uses TRBV10-3 and TRBJ1-1, with TRBD1 matching over 7 bases. With 3 bases clipped from V and 8 bases from J, the junction kept 6 bases outside the gene matches. This CDR3 region has 13 residues. Germline V gene lookup returns CDR1 ENHRY and CDR2 SYGVKD. CDR3 in amino acids: CAISEPTGTEAFF. Here the CDR3 DNA reads TGTGCCATCAGTGAACCGACAGGGACCGAAGCTTTCTTT.

This clonotype was observed at least ten times. The chain joins TRBV7-9 to TRBJ2-1; D may be TRBD2 (6 bases). The V end was cut by 7 bases, the J end by 0 bases, with 16 bases between. The CDR3 extends over 16 amino acids. The germline V gene has CDR1 SEHNR and CDR2 FQNEAQ (reference sequence). CDR3 coding DNA: TGTGCCAGCACGGGGGAGCGGACGAGCTCCTACAATGAGCAGTTCTTC. It codes for CASTGERTSSYNEQFF.

This clonotype was detected ten times or more. The V and J genes are TRBV10-3 and TRBJ2-1; 10 positions agree with TRBD1. With 7 bases clipped from V and 6 bases from J, the junction kept 6 bases outside the gene matches. This CDR3 region has 14 residues. CDR1 is ENHRY, CDR2 SYGVKD, per germline. The CDR3 loop is CAIIPGQGTNEQFF. CDR3 bases: TGTGCCATCATTCCGGGACAGGGGACCAATGAGCAGTTCTTC.

This clonotype has a handful of counts. The rearrangement links TRBV20-1 to TRBJ2-2, with D maybe TRBD2 (5 bases). The V end was cut by 2 bases, the J end by 4 bases, with 17 bases between. This CDR3 is built from 16 residues. The V gene's germline CDR1 is DFQATT and CDR2 SNEGSKA (reference sequence). The CDR3 loop is CSARPGGPDPTGELFF. CDR3 DNA sequence: TGCAGTGCTAGACCCGGCGGGCCAGACCCCACCGGGGAGCTGTTTTTT.

This clonotype was counted many times. J is TRBJ2-3 and V is TRBV28; possibly TRBD1 or TRBD2 for D (5 bases each). Germline assignment: CDR1 MDHEN and CDR2 SYDVKM. Trimming cost V 8 bases and J 3 bases, with 9 bases left between them. There are 12 residues in the CDR3. CDR3 protein: CASHGATDTQYF. Here the CDR3 DNA reads TGTGCCAGCCACGGGGCGACAGATACGCAGTATTTT.

This clonotype was seen at least ten times. The chain links TRBV7-8 to TRBJ2-3, with 11 nucleotides matching TRBD2. The germline CDR1 and CDR2 sequences are SGHVS and FQNEAQ. V lost 4 bases to trimming and J lost 2 bases; unmatched junction nucleotides: 2. This CDR3 has 15 residues. In nucleotides, the CDR3 is TGTGCCAGCAGCTATAGCGGGAGGGTCACAGATACGCAGTATTTT. Residues: CASSYSGRVTDTQYF.

This rearrangement joins TRBV12-3 or TRBV12-4 to TRBJ2-1; D not certain. There are 18 residues in the CDR3. Trimming stripped 0 bases from V and 1 base from J, with 16 bases between. In nucleotides, the CDR3 is TGTGCCAGCAGTTTAGCCCCTGGGTTAGTTAGGTCCTACAATGAGCAGTTCTTC. It specifies CASSLAPGLVRSYNEQFF.

Written as DNA, the CDR3 is TGCAGCGTTGAATTTTCCCGCCCCGGAGGAGGTGGCAAAAACATTCAGTACTTC. Amino acid sequence: CSVEFSRPGGGGKNIQYF. The rearrangement uses TRBV29-1 and TRBJ2-4, with D possibly matching TRBD2 (5 bases). The CDR3 is made up of 18 amino acids. Trimming shortened V by 2 bases and J by 3 bases, and 23 bases separated the two germline ends. Germline lookup yields CDR1 SQVTM and CDR2 ANQGSEA.

This clonotype has just a few counts. This chain connects TRBV30 to TRBJ2-3, with D possibly matching TRBD1 (6 bases). V was trimmed by 3 bases and J by 2 bases, leaving 12 bases between them. The CDR3 has 14 amino acids. Germline assignment: CDR1 GTSNPN and CDR2 SVGIG (reference sequence). The CDR3 here is CAWSPGAPTDTQYF. As DNA, the CDR3 is TGTGCCTGGAGCCCAGGGGCCCCCACAGATACGCAGTATTTT.

This clonotype was detected many times. The rearrangement uses TRBV7-9 and TRBJ1-2, with a weak D call TRBD1 (6 bases). CDR1 and CDR2 from the germline V gene are SEHNR and FQNEAQ (reference sequence). V gave up 6 bases and J gave up 6 bases, with 11 bases separating them. The CDR3 is 12 amino acids. The CDR3 DNA reads TGTGCCAGCAGGGAAACAGGGAATGGCTACACCTTC. Encoded protein: CASRETGNGYTF.

As DNA, the CDR3 is TGTGCCACCAGTGCCGGGACAGGGTACACAGATACGCAGTATTTT. Its translation is CATSAGTGYTDTQYF. The chain carries TRBV24-1 and TRBJ2-3; TRBD1 agrees at 9 bases. J gave up 2 bases and V 5 bases, and 4 bases lay outside the gene matches. There are 15 residues in the CDR3. In germline, CDR1 is KGHDR, CDR2 SFDVKD.

The chain recombines TRBV4-1 with TRBJ1-1; D perhaps matches TRBD1 (5 bases). CDR1 MGHRA and CDR2 YSYEKL come from the germline V gene. Deletions cut 0 bases from V and 3 bases from J, with 14 bases between. The CDR3 has 16 amino acids. The CDR3: CASSQEGDWSDTEAFF. The CDR3 nucleotides are TGCGCCAGCAGCCAAGAGGGGGATTGGTCCGACACTGAAGCTTTCTTT.